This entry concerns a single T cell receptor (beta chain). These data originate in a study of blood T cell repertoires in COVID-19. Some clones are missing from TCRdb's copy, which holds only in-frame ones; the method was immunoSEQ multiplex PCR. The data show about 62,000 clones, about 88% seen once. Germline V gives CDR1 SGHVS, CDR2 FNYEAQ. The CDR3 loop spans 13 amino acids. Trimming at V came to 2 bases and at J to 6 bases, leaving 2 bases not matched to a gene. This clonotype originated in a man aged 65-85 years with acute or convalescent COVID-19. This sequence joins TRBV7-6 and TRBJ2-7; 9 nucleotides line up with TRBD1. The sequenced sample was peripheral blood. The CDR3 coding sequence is TGTGCCAGCAGCTTACCGGACAGGGGCGAGCAGTACTTC. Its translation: CASSLPDRGEQYF.